This is a list of T cell receptor beta chains from one sample in a study of blood T cell repertoires in COVID-19. Only in-frame clones appear in the TCRdb table, and some are missing; sequencing was by immunoSEQ multiplex PCR. The sample lists roughly 200,000 clones, 80% occurring once. Specimen: peripheral blood. These receptors were obtained from a man in his sixties with acute or convalescent COVID-19. Both conserved end residues are part of each CDR3. D genes are given only for firm matches. Not all rows give a size; the values are once, few, many and, for expanded clones, a class.

clone_size: .; j_call: TRBJ2-5; v_call: TRBV3-1/TRBV3-2; d_call: TRBD2; cdr3_nt: TGTGCCAGCAGCCGACTAGCCTACCAAGAGACCCAGTACTTC; cdr3_aa: CASSRLAYQETQYF
clone_size: .; j_call: TRBJ2-2; v_call: TRBV5-1; d_call: TRBD2; cdr3_nt: TGCGCCAGCAGCTTCGGGGGGGTTAACACCGGGGAGCTGTTTTTT; cdr3_aa: CASSFGGVNTGELFF
clone_size: .; j_call: TRBJ1-1; v_call: TRBV6-4; d_call: .; cdr3_nt: TGTGCCAGCAGTGAGGCCAGGGGTACTGAAGCTTTCTTT; cdr3_aa: CASSEARGTEAFF
clone_size: .; j_call: TRBJ2-2; v_call: TRBV5-4; d_call: .; cdr3_nt: TGTGCCAGCAGCTTGGTGCAGGGGCGGGCCGGGGAGCTGTTTTTT; cdr3_aa: CASSLVQGRAGELFF
clone_size: .; j_call: TRBJ1-1; v_call: TRBV7-8; d_call: .; cdr3_nt: TGTGCCAGCAGCTTAGCAGGGAGGCGGACTGAAGCTTTCTTT; cdr3_aa: CASSLAGRRTEAFF
clone_size: once; j_call: TRBJ1-1; v_call: TRBV2; d_call: .; cdr3_nt: TGTGCCAGCAGTGGACAGGTGAACACTGAAGCTTTCTTT; cdr3_aa: CASSGQVNTEAFF
clone_size: .; j_call: TRBJ2-3; v_call: TRBV11-2; d_call: .; cdr3_nt: TGTGCCAGCAGCTTAGGCGGATCTAGCGCATCGGATACGCAGTATTTT; cdr3_aa: CASSLGGSSASDTQYF
clone_size: once; j_call: TRBJ1-1; v_call: TRBV3-1/TRBV3-2; d_call: TRBD1; cdr3_nt: TGTGCCAGCAGCCTTGGACAGGGGGCCAGGGAAGCTTTCTTT; cdr3_aa: CASSLGQGAREAFF
clone_size: .; j_call: TRBJ2-1; v_call: TRBV2; d_call: .; cdr3_nt: TGTGCCAGCAGTGCGGCGGCTAAATACAATGAGCAGTTCTTC; cdr3_aa: CASSAAAKYNEQFF
clone_size: .; j_call: TRBJ2-1; v_call: TRBV7-2; d_call: TRBD2; cdr3_nt: TGTGCCAGCCAACGAAGCGGGGGCTACAATGAGCAGTTCTTC; cdr3_aa: CASQRSGGYNEQFF
clone_size: .; j_call: TRBJ1-1; v_call: TRBV7-9; d_call: .; cdr3_nt: TGTGCCATCACGGGGGGGGCGATGAACACTGAAGCTTTCTTT; cdr3_aa: CAITGGAMNTEAFF
clone_size: .; j_call: TRBJ2-2; v_call: TRBV5-6; d_call: .; cdr3_nt: TGTGCCAGCAGCTTGTTTTCGGGACTTGACACCGGGGAGCTGTTTTTT; cdr3_aa: CASSLFSGLDTGELFF
clone_size: .; j_call: TRBJ1-1; v_call: TRBV4-2; d_call: .; cdr3_nt: TGTGCCAGCAGCCAAGACTCCTTCGTTATGAACACTGAAGCTTTCTTT; cdr3_aa: CASSQDSFVMNTEAFF
clone_size: once; j_call: TRBJ2-1; v_call: TRBV19; d_call: TRBD2; cdr3_nt: TGTGCCAGTAGTACACGAAGCGGGGGCTTGGCCGATGAGCAGTTCTTC; cdr3_aa: CASSTRSGGLADEQFF